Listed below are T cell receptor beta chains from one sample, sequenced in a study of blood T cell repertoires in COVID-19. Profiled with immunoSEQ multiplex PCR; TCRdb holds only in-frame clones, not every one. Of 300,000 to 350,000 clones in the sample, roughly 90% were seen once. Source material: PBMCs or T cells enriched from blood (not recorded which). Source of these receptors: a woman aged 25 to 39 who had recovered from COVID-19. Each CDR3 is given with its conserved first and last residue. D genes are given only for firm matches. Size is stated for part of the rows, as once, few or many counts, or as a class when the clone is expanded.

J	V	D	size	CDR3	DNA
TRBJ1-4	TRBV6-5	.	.	CASNTGIFEEKLFF	TGTGCCAGCAACACAGGGATTTTTGAGGAAAAACTGTTTTTT
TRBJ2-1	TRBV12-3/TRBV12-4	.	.	CASRRQENNEQFF	TGTGCCAGCAGGAGACAGGAAAACAATGAGCAGTTCTTC
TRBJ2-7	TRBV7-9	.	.	CASSLSSTGYEQYF	TGTGCCAGCAGCTTATCTTCGACAGGCTACGAGCAGTACTTC
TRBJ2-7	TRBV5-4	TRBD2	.	CASSLAVLTGGPHYEQYF	TGTGCCAGCAGCTTGGCCGTCTTAACGGGAGGGCCCCACTACGAGCAGTACTTC
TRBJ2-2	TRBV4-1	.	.	CASSQDNLSGTGELFF	TGCGCCAGCAGCCAAGATAACCTCTCGGGCACCGGGGAGCTGTTTTTT
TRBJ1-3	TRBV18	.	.	CASSPPFRELNTIYF	TGTGCCAGCTCACCACCGTTCAGGGAACTAAACACCATATATTTT
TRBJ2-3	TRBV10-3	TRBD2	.	CAISDQLAGDVLYF	TGTGCCATCAGTGATCAATTAGCGGGGGATGTTTTGTATTTT
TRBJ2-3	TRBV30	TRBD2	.	CAWRAWWGTSTQDTQYF	TGTGCCTGGAGGGCATGGTGGGGGACTAGCACCCAAGATACGCAGTATTTT
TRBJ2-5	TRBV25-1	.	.	CASSEYGVQETQYF	TGTGCCAGCAGTGAATACGGAGTACAAGAGACCCAGTACTTC
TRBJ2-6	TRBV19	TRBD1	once	CASSIQGAGANVLTF	TGTGCCAGTAGTATCCAGGGGGCTGGGGCCAACGTCCTGACTTTC
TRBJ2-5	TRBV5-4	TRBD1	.	CAREGTGAQETQYF	TGTGCCAGGGAGGGGACAGGGGCCCAAGAGACCCAGTACTTC
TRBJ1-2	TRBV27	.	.	CASSFHRTAANYGYTF	TGTGCCAGCAGTTTTCATCGGACAGCCGCTAACTATGGCTACACCTTC
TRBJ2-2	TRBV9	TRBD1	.	CASSGKGASTGELFF	TGTGCCAGCAGCGGCAAGGGGGCCAGCACCGGGGAGCTGTTTTTT
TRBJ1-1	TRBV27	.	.	CASSLWAGDTEAFF	TGTGCCAGCAGTTTATGGGCAGGGGACACTGAAGCTTTCTTT
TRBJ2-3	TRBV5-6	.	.	CASSFSPGGKLTDTQYF	TGTGCCAGCAGCTTCTCACCGGGCGGGAAGTTAACAGATACGCAGTATTTT
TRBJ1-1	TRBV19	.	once	CASSIFFGQDTEAFF	TGTGCCAGTAGTATTTTCTTCGGCCAGGACACTGAAGCTTTCTTT
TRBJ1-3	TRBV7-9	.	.	CASSFDQGSGNTIYF	TGTGCCAGCAGCTTTGATCAGGGTTCTGGAAACACCATATATTTT
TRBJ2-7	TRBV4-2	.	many	CASSQDSAEAYEQYF	TGTGCCAGCAGCCAAGATTCAGCGGAAGCCTACGAGCAGTACTTC
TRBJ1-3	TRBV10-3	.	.	CAISRSSGNTIYF	TGTGCCATCAGCCGGAGCTCTGGAAACACCATATATTTT
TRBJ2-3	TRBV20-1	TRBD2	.	CSASGAGGADTQYF	TGCAGTGCTAGTGGGGCGGGAGGGGCAGATACGCAGTATTTT
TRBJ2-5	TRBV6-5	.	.	CASSITGRRETQYF	TGTGCCAGCAGTATCACAGGGAGACGGGAGACCCAGTACTTC
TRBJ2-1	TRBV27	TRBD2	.	CASRLAGIYNEQFF	TGTGCCAGCAGATTAGCGGGAATCTACAATGAGCAGTTCTTC
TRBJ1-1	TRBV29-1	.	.	CSVERGTGNTEAFF	TGCAGCGTTGAAAGGGGGACGGGGAACACTGAAGCTTTCTTT
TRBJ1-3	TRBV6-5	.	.	CASSREAGNTIYF	TGTGCCAGCTCCCGGGAGGCGGGAAACACCATATATTTT
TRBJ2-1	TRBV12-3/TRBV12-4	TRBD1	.	CASSLDRGRQQFF	TGTGCCAGCAGCCTCGACAGGGGGCGGCAACAGTTCTTC
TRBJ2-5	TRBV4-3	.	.	CASSQEYGGRQTQYF	TGCGCCAGCAGCCAAGAGTATGGGGGGAGGCAGACCCAGTACTTC
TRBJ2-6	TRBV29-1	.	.	CSVVGTGDSGANVLTF	TGCAGCGTTGTCGGGACGGGAGACTCTGGGGCCAACGTCCTGACTTTC
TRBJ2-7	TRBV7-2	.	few	CASSLTRNEQYF	TGTGCCAGCAGCCTTACTAGGAACGAGCAGTACTTC
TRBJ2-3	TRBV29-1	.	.	CSGKEGHSTDTQYF	TGCAGCGGAAAGGAGGGCCATAGCACAGATACGCAGTATTTT
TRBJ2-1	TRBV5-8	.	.	CVASDNEQFF	TGTGTGGCTAGCGACAATGAGCAGTTCTTC
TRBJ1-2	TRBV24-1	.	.	CATSVGRGYNYGYTF	TGTGCCACCAGTGTGGGCAGGGGCTATAACTATGGCTACACCTTC
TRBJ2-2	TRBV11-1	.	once	CASEDVGQGLTGELFF	TGTGCCAGCGAGGATGTCGGGCAGGGACTCACCGGGGAGCTGTTTTTT
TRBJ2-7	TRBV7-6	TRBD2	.	CASSLGSAGGSLEQYF	TGTGCCAGCAGCTTGGGTTCGGCGGGAGGCTCGCTCGAGCAGTACTTC
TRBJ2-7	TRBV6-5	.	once	CASSYSMSSHSYEQYF	TGTGCCAGCAGTTACTCGATGTCTAGCCACTCCTACGAGCAGTACTTC
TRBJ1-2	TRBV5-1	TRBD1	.	CASSFRTGADGYTF	TGCGCCAGCAGCTTCCGGACAGGGGCTGATGGCTACACCTTC
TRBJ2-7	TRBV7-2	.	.	CASSPSYEQYF	TGTGCCAGCAGTCCCAGCTACGAGCAGTACTTC
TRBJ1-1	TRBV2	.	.	CASSNSQGNTEAFF	TGTGCCAGCAGTAACTCCCAGGGGAACACTGAAGCTTTCTTT
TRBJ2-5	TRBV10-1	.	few	CASSQGDVETQYF	TGCGCCAGCAGCCAGGGTGACGTCGAGACCCAGTACTTC
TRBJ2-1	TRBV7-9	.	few	CASSLGAGGKEQFF	TGTGCCAGCAGCTTAGGAGCAGGCGGGAAAGAGCAGTTCTTC
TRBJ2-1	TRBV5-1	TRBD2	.	CASSEGLAGVDEQFF	TGCGCCAGCAGCGAGGGACTAGCGGGAGTGGATGAGCAGTTCTTC
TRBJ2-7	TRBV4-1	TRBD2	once	CASSQAVLAFGIYEQYF	TGCGCCAGCAGCCAAGCCGTACTAGCGTTCGGGATATACGAGCAGTACTTC
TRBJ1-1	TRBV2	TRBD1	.	CASSERTGLNTEAFF	TGTGCCAGCAGTGAACGGACAGGACTGAACACTGAAGCTTTCTTT
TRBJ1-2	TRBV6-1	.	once	CASTPSTGYGYTF	TGTGCCAGCACGCCGTCCACCGGCTATGGCTACACCTTC
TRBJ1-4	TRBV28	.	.	CASTTPGGGIPRGTNEKLFF	TGTGCCAGCACCACACCAGGTGGGGGGATCCCCCGTGGTACTAATGAAAAACTGTTTTTT
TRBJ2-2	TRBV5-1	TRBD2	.	CASTELAGGPSTGELFF	TGCGCCAGCACCGAACTAGCGGGAGGGCCAAGCACCGGGGAGCTGTTTTTT
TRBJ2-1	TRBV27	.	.	CASSRLDNEQFF	TGTGCCAGCAGTCGACTGGACAATGAGCAGTTCTTC